The rows below give T cell receptor beta chains drawn from one sample of a study of blood T cell repertoires in COVID-19. Measured with immunoSEQ multiplex PCR; TCRdb has only the in-frame clones, and not every one. The profile covers under 200,000 clones, with approximately 89% appearing a single time and roughly 0.82% taken by the ten largest. The sequenced sample was PBMCs or T cells enriched from blood (not recorded which). The receptor set was obtained from a woman aged 18-29 years who had recovered from COVID-19. The CDR3 runs from the conserved cysteine through the conserved F or W. D genes are given only for firm matches. Size is stated for part of the rows, as once, few or many counts, or as a class when the clone is expanded.

V: TRBV24-1
D: NA
size: NA
J: TRBJ2-3
DNA: TGTGCCACCCAAAGCCATAACGCAGATACGCAGTATTTT
CDR3: CATQSHNADTQYF

V: TRBV28
D: TRBD1
size: NA
J: TRBJ2-7
DNA: TGTGCCAGCAGTCCGAGGGACAGGGCCCCACTCGAGCAGTACTTC
CDR3: CASSPRDRAPLEQYF

V: TRBV6-1
D: NA
size: NA
J: TRBJ2-3
DNA: TGTGCCAGCAGTGACGCAGGACAGATTGATAGCACAGATACGCAGTATTTT
CDR3: CASSDAGQIDSTDTQYF

V: TRBV30
D: TRBD1
size: NA
J: TRBJ1-1
DNA: TGTGCCTGGGAAGGACAGGTGAACACTGAAGCTTTCTTT
CDR3: CAWEGQVNTEAFF

V: TRBV5-6
D: TRBD2
size: NA
J: TRBJ2-7
DNA: TGTGCCAGCAGCCCCCCAAGCGGGAACTACGAGCAGTACTTC
CDR3: CASSPPSGNYEQYF

V: TRBV28
D: TRBD2
size: NA
J: TRBJ2-1
DNA: TGTGCCAGCAAACCGGGACTAGCGGGAGTTGAGCAGTTCTTC
CDR3: CASKPGLAGVEQFF

V: TRBV20-1
D: TRBD2
size: NA
J: TRBJ2-3
DNA: TGCAGTGCTAGTGGGCTAGCGGGAGTCGGAGATACGCAGTATTTT
CDR3: CSASGLAGVGDTQYF

V: TRBV28
D: NA
size: once
J: TRBJ1-1
DNA: TGTGCCAGCGGCGCGGGAATGAACACTGAAGCTTTCTTT
CDR3: CASGAGMNTEAFF

V: TRBV5-4
D: TRBD2
size: once
J: TRBJ2-3
DNA: TGTGCCAGCAGCTTAGAGCCTAGCGGGCGCTCAGATACGCAGTATTTT
CDR3: CASSLEPSGRSDTQYF

V: TRBV7-8
D: NA
size: NA
J: TRBJ2-2
DNA: TGTGCCAGCAGCTTAGTGGTTGAGGGCGCCGGGGAGCTGTTTTTT
CDR3: CASSLVVEGAGELFF

V: TRBV18
D: NA
size: once
J: TRBJ2-7
DNA: TGTGCCAGCTCACCGGAGGGTACGGCCTACGAGCAGTACTTC
CDR3: CASSPEGTAYEQYF

V: TRBV18
D: TRBD2
size: NA
J: TRBJ2-7
DNA: TGTGCCAGCTCACCTACCGGGGTAGCGGGAGACGAGCAGTACTTC
CDR3: CASSPTGVAGDEQYF

V: TRBV30
D: TRBD1
size: NA
J: TRBJ1-3
DNA: TGTGCCTGGAGTCCCCAGGGGGCCTCTGGAAACACCATATATTTT
CDR3: CAWSPQGASGNTIYF

V: TRBV10-2
D: NA
size: NA
J: TRBJ1-2
DNA: TGCGCCAGCAGTGTGGTATCTAATGGTGTGCACGATGGCTACACCTTC
CDR3: CASSVVSNGVHDGYTF

V: TRBV7-6
D: TRBD2
size: NA
J: TRBJ2-3
DNA: TGTGCCAGCAGCTTAGGAGCGGGAGTACGAGATACGCAGTATTTT
CDR3: CASSLGAGVRDTQYF

V: TRBV18
D: TRBD2
size: NA
J: TRBJ2-7
DNA: TGTGCCAGCTCTTCAACTAGCGGAATAAACTACGAGCAGTACTTC
CDR3: CASSSTSGINYEQYF

V: TRBV9
D: NA
size: NA
J: TRBJ2-1
DNA: TGTGCCAGCAGCAAGGACAGCTACAATGAGCAGTTCTTC
CDR3: CASSKDSYNEQFF

V: TRBV5-1
D: TRBD2
size: NA
J: TRBJ2-1
DNA: TGCGCCAGCAGCTTGAACAGCGGGAGTTACAATGAGCAGTTCTTC
CDR3: CASSLNSGSYNEQFF

V: TRBV11-3
D: TRBD1
size: NA
J: TRBJ2-4
DNA: TGTGCCAGCAGCTTAGGGCACCCGGGACAGGCGGACATTCAGTACTTC
CDR3: CASSLGHPGQADIQYF

V: TRBV18
D: TRBD2
size: NA
J: TRBJ2-7
DNA: TGTGCCAGCTCATCACTAGCGGGTGCCTACGAGCAGTACTTC
CDR3: CASSSLAGAYEQYF

V: TRBV6-5
D: TRBD1
size: NA
J: TRBJ2-5
DNA: TGTGCCAGCAGTCCAAGGGACAGGGGAGGGGAGACCCAGTACTTC
CDR3: CASSPRDRGGETQYF

V: TRBV5-1
D: NA
size: NA
J: TRBJ1-4
DNA: TGCGCCAGCAGCTTGGAGACGGGGACAAATGAAAAACTGTTTTTT
CDR3: CASSLETGTNEKLFF

V: TRBV6-1
D: TRBD1
size: NA
J: TRBJ1-5
DNA: TGTGCCAGCAGTGAAGGGACAGGGGTTCAGCCCCAGCATTTT
CDR3: CASSEGTGVQPQHF

V: TRBV5-4
D: TRBD2
size: NA
J: TRBJ2-3
DNA: TGTGCCAGCAGCTTAGACCGCAGACTAGCGGGAGCGGATACGCAGTATTTT
CDR3: CASSLDRRLAGADTQYF

V: TRBV3-1/TRBV3-2
D: NA
size: NA
J: TRBJ1-1
DNA: TGTGCCAGCAGCCCCGGGGGATGGACTGAAGCTTTCTTT
CDR3: CASSPGGWTEAFF

V: TRBV11-2
D: TRBD1
size: NA
J: TRBJ2-7
DNA: TGTGCCAGCAGCTTATCCCTGGGACAGGGGGCGGGGGAGCAGTACTTC
CDR3: CASSLSLGQGAGEQYF

V: TRBV13
D: TRBD1
size: NA
J: TRBJ1-1
DNA: TGTGCCAGCAGCCCCGGACAGGGTTGGACTGAAGCTTTCTTT
CDR3: CASSPGQGWTEAFF

V: TRBV27
D: TRBD1
size: NA
J: TRBJ1-4
DNA: TGTGCCAGCAGGTCACAGGGGAAGGGGGAAAAACTGTTTTTT
CDR3: CASRSQGKGEKLFF

V: TRBV14
D: TRBD2
size: NA
J: TRBJ2-4
DNA: TGTGCCAGCAGCCAAGATAGCGGGAGACGGGCGGACATTCAGTACTTC
CDR3: CASSQDSGRRADIQYF

V: TRBV20-1
D: TRBD2
size: NA
J: TRBJ2-3
DNA: TGCAGTGCTAGTATGCCTAGCGGAGGCCCCTCAGATACGCAGTATTTT
CDR3: CSASMPSGGPSDTQYF

V: TRBV12-3/TRBV12-4
D: TRBD1
size: NA
J: TRBJ2-2
DNA: TGTGCCAGCAGTGTCCGACAGGGCGGGGAGCTGTTTTTT
CDR3: CASSVRQGGELFF

V: TRBV28
D: TRBD2
size: NA
J: TRBJ2-1
DNA: TGTGCCAGCAAGGGGGTAGCGGGAGTCGGTGAGCAGTTCTTC
CDR3: CASKGVAGVGEQFF

V: TRBV10-3
D: NA
size: NA
J: TRBJ1-5
DNA: TGTGCCTTCCGAGCCCTGATGCTCCACAATCAGCCCCAGCATTTT
CDR3: CAFRALMLHNQPQHF

V: TRBV19
D: TRBD2
size: NA
J: TRBJ2-3
DNA: TGTGCCAGCCTAGGGACTACGAGAGGGGCAGATACGCAGTATTTT
CDR3: CASLGTTRGADTQYF

V: TRBV5-1
D: NA
size: NA
J: TRBJ2-2
DNA: TGCGCCAGCAGCTTTAAAAACACCGGGGAGCTGTTTTTT
CDR3: CASSFKNTGELFF

V: TRBV7-3
D: TRBD1
size: NA
J: TRBJ2-5
DNA: TGTGCCAGCAGCCCTCAGGGGGCGGGGGAGACCCAGTACTTC
CDR3: CASSPQGAGETQYF

V: TRBV3-1/TRBV3-2
D: TRBD1
size: few
J: TRBJ1-2
DNA: TGTGCCAGCAGCCAAGGTCGGACAGGTCTCAGATGGGGAGGCTACACCTTC
CDR3: CASSQGRTGLRWGGYTF

V: TRBV5-6
D: NA
size: once
J: TRBJ2-7
DNA: TGTGCCAGCAGCTTGGAGGCGGGGCTAACCTCCTACGAGCAGTACTTC
CDR3: CASSLEAGLTSYEQYF

V: TRBV3-1/TRBV3-2
D: TRBD2
size: NA
J: TRBJ2-1
DNA: TGTGCCAGCAGCTTAGCGGGCCCTTCCTACAATGAGCAGTTCTTC
CDR3: CASSLAGPSYNEQFF

V: TRBV5-1
D: NA
size: NA
J: TRBJ1-4
DNA: TGCGCCAGCAGCCCCCGGGGGACAACTAATGAAAAACTGTTTTTT
CDR3: CASSPRGTTNEKLFF

V: TRBV4-1
D: TRBD1
size: once
J: TRBJ1-5
DNA: TGCGCCAGCAGCCAAGATAGAACAGGGGATAGCAATCAGCCCCAGCATTTT
CDR3: CASSQDRTGDSNQPQHF

V: TRBV28
D: TRBD1
size: NA
J: TRBJ1-2
DNA: TGTGCCAGCAGGAGGGGACAGGGGTCCTATGGCTACACCTTC
CDR3: CASRRGQGSYGYTF

V: TRBV11-1
D: TRBD2
size: NA
J: TRBJ2-3
DNA: TGTGCCAGCAGCTTCCCGACTAGCCAGCAGACAGATACGCAGTATTTT
CDR3: CASSFPTSQQTDTQYF

V: TRBV6-2/TRBV6-3
D: TRBD2
size: NA
J: TRBJ2-5
DNA: TGTGCCAGCAGTTCAACGACTAGCGGGAGGCCCGAACGTACCCAGTACTTC
CDR3: CASSSTTSGRPERTQYF

V: TRBV11-3
D: TRBD1
size: once
J: TRBJ2-7
DNA: TGTGCCAGCAGCTTGAGACAGGGGTACGAGCAGTACTTC
CDR3: CASSLRQGYEQYF

V: TRBV9
D: TRBD1
size: NA
J: TRBJ1-2
DNA: TGTGCCAGCAGGTCCGGGACAGGGCCTTATCTATTC
CDR3: CASRSGTGPYLF

V: TRBV28
D: NA
size: NA
J: TRBJ2-3
DNA: TGTGCCAGCAGCGAAAGCATGCGGGGCACAGATACGCAGTATTTT
CDR3: CASSESMRGTDTQYF

V: TRBV27
D: TRBD1
size: NA
J: TRBJ1-1
DNA: TGTGCCAGCAGTTTATACCCACAGGGGGCGAACACTGAAGCTTTCTTT
CDR3: CASSLYPQGANTEAFF

V: TRBV12-3/TRBV12-4
D: NA
size: NA
J: TRBJ1-2
DNA: TGTGCCAGCAGTTTAGGGGGCGGCTATGGCTACACCTTC
CDR3: CASSLGGGYGYTF

V: TRBV2
D: NA
size: NA
J: TRBJ1-2
DNA: TGTGCCAGCCGATTTGCCGGGGATGGCTACACCTTC
CDR3: CASRFAGDGYTF

V: TRBV27
D: NA
size: NA
J: TRBJ2-6
DNA: TGTGCCAGCAGTGTCGGGGTGTCTGGGGCCAACGTCCTGACTTTC
CDR3: CASSVGVSGANVLTF

V: TRBV29-1
D: NA
size: NA
J: TRBJ1-1
DNA: TGCAGCGTTGAAGGCGGGACGTTGAACACTGAAGCTTTCTTT
CDR3: CSVEGGTLNTEAFF

V: TRBV12-3/TRBV12-4
D: NA
size: NA
J: TRBJ1-2
DNA: TGTGCCAGCAGAGATCAGGGGAACTATGGCTACACCTTC
CDR3: CASRDQGNYGYTF

V: TRBV5-4
D: TRBD2
size: once
J: TRBJ2-7
DNA: TGTGCCAGCAGTTCCTCCCCGGGACTAGTCTACGAGCAGTACTTC
CDR3: CASSSSPGLVYEQYF

V: TRBV30
D: TRBD1
size: NA
J: TRBJ2-7
DNA: TGTGCCTGGGGGGACAGACTTTACGAGCAGTACTTC
CDR3: CAWGDRLYEQYF

V: TRBV10-2
D: TRBD1
size: NA
J: TRBJ2-1
DNA: TGCGCCAGCAGGACAGGGAGTAATGAGCAGTTCTTC
CDR3: CASRTGSNEQFF